A selection of T cell receptor beta chains follows, all from one sample in a study of T cell responses to AZD1222 COVID-19 vaccine. The protocol was immunoSEQ multiplex PCR, while the TCRdb copy is restricted to in-frame clones and leaves out a portion. The sample yields fewer than 120,000 clones, roughly 89% seen once. Sequencing was performed on peripheral blood, taken 28 days after the second AZD1222 dose. The receptor set was obtained from an adult who received the AZD1222 COVID-19 vaccine. Each CDR3 is given with its conserved first and last residue. D genes are given only for firm matches. Only some rows state a clone size, as once, few, many or a class for expanded clones.

j_call | v_call | d_call | clone_size | cdr3_aa | cdr3_nt
TRBJ2-7 | TRBV4-1 | NA | NA | CASSQAGGLVAYEQYF | TGCGCCAGCAGCCAAGCCGGTGGACTTGTAGCCTACGAGCAGTACTTC
TRBJ1-5 | TRBV12-5 | NA | once | CASGPGTVDQPQHF | TGTGCTAGTGGTCCGGGAACAGTAGACCAGCCCCAGCATTTT
TRBJ2-1 | TRBV11-3 | TRBD1 | once | CASSRDSSYNEQFF | TGTGCCAGCAGCCGGGACAGCTCCTACAATGAGCAGTTCTTC
TRBJ2-2 | TRBV2 | NA | NA | CASRPDGAAGELFF | TGTGCCAGCAGGCCTGATGGGGCGGCCGGGGAGCTGTTTTTT
TRBJ1-5 | TRBV6-5 | NA | NA | CASNRISNQPQHF | TGTGCCAGCAACCGGATTAGCAATCAGCCCCAGCATTTT
TRBJ1-3 | TRBV6-5 | NA | NA | CASSLGLSGNTIYF | TGTGCCAGCAGTCTAGGGTTGTCTGGAAACACCATATATTTT
TRBJ1-6 | TRBV6-5 | NA | few | CASSYSRGKGSPLHF | TGTGCCAGCAGTTACTCGAGGGGAAAGGGCTCACCCCTCCACTTT
TRBJ2-7 | TRBV23-1 | NA | NA | CASSHPGRKLHFSYEQYF | TGCGCCAGCAGTCACCCCGGCCGGAAACTCCATTTTTCCTACGAGCAGTACTTC
TRBJ1-1 | TRBV18 | TRBD1 | NA | CASSPADRANTEAFF | TGTGCCAGCTCACCGGCGGACAGGGCGAACACTGAAGCTTTCTTT
TRBJ1-1 | TRBV5-6 | NA | NA | CASSFYTGEGGTEAFF | TGTGCCAGCAGCTTCTACACGGGAGAGGGGGGCACTGAAGCTTTCTTT
TRBJ1-6 | TRBV30 | NA | NA | CAWRRAGENSPLHF | TGTGCCTGGAGGCGGGCAGGGGAGAATTCACCCCTCCACTTT
TRBJ1-4 | TRBV15 | NA | NA | CATSRDRQGKEKLFF | TGTGCCACCAGCAGAGATAGGCAGGGAAAGGAAAAACTGTTTTTT
TRBJ1-2 | TRBV4-1 | NA | NA | CASSPRSLGYGYTF | TGCGCCAGCAGCCCAAGGAGTCTGGGCTATGGCTACACCTTC
TRBJ1-5 | TRBV18 | NA | NA | CASSPPGGGDQPQHF | TGTGCCAGCTCACCACCCGGGGGTGGCGATCAGCCCCAGCATTTT
TRBJ1-3 | TRBV19 | NA | NA | CASSITARDGAIYF | TGTGCCAGTAGTATAACCGCCCGGGACGGAGCCATATATTTT
TRBJ2-3 | TRBV19 | NA | NA | CASSAVASDTQYF | TGTGCCAGTAGTGCGGTAGCATCCGATACGCAGTATTTT
TRBJ2-7 | TRBV18 | NA | NA | CASSQGGTYEQYF | TGTGCCAGCTCCCAGGGCGGGACCTACGAGCAGTACTTC
TRBJ1-2 | TRBV11-3 | TRBD1 | NA | CASSSDRASMDGYTF | TGTGCCAGCAGCTCGGACAGGGCTTCTATGGATGGCTACACCTTC
TRBJ2-6 | TRBV24-1 | TRBD1 | NA | CATSDSDRGRRGANVLTF | TGTGCCACCAGTGATTCTGACAGGGGGCGACGGGGGGCCAACGTCCTGACTTTC
TRBJ2-2 | TRBV3-1/TRBV3-2 | TRBD2 | NA | CASSLQRGLTGELFF | TGTGCCAGCAGCCTCCAGCGGGGGCTTACCGGGGAGCTGTTTTTT
TRBJ2-1 | TRBV13 | TRBD2 | NA | CASILGLAGDNEQFF | TGTGCCAGCATCCTAGGACTAGCGGGGGACAATGAGCAGTTCTTC
TRBJ2-7 | TRBV18 | TRBD1 | NA | CASSQGQGTTYEQYF | TGTGCCAGCTCCCAAGGACAGGGGACTACCTACGAGCAGTACTTC
TRBJ1-1 | TRBV5-1 | TRBD1 | NA | CASSLGSGQGAKAFF | TGCGCCAGCAGCTTGGGCAGTGGACAGGGGGCGAAAGCTTTCTTT